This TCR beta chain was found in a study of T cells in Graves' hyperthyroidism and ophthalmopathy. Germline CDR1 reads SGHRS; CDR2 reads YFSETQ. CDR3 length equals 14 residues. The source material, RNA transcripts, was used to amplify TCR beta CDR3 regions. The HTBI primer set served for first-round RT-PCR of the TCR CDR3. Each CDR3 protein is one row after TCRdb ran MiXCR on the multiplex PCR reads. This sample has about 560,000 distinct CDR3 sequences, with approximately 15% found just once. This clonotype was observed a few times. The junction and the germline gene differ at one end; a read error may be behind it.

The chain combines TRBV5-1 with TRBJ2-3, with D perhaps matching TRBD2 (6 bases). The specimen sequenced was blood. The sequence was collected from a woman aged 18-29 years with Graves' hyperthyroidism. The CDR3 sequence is CASSLGTNTGTQYF. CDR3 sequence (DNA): TGCGCCAGCAGCTTGGGGACTAACACAGGTACGCAGTATTTT.